This T cell receptor (beta chain) was identified during a study of T cells in women clearing cervical HPV infection. Notes on this clone: Its antigen remains unknown. The read ends 3 residues early relative to the CDR3; the germline J gene fills the gap.

Findings and caveats of the study: Cases and controls were distinguished at AUC just under 0.85 by richness and V genes.

Method: immunoSEQ multiplex PCR; TCRdb's copy keeps in-frame clones and lacks some. The sample holds tens of thousands of clones. The germline V gene has CDR1 SGHVS and CDR2 FQNEAQ. The length of the CDR3 is 14 residues. The clonotype was recovered from a woman aged 18 to 75 with a cervical HPV16 infection that either progressed to CIN3+ or cleared (not recorded which). The gene calls are TRBV7-8 and TRBJ2-3; TRBD2 agrees at 7 bases. The sample comprised blood buffy coat. Partial CDR3 DNA: TGTGCCAGCAGCTCGCTAGCGGTGAGAGAGACG. Encoded protein: CASSSLAVRET. The complete CDR3 reads CASSSLAVRETQYF. Based on the CDR3 plus reference TRBV7-8 and TRBJ2-3, the full variable domain is GAGVSQSPRYKVAKRGQDVALRCDPISGHVSLFWYQQALGQGPEFLTYFQNEAQLDKSGLPSDRFFAERPEGSVSTLKIQRTQQEDSAVYLCASSSLAVRETQYFGPGTRLTVL.